These T cell receptor beta chains were read from a single sample in a study of read filtering for tumor transcriptome and immune sequencing. MiXCR was run by TCRdb on the reads, yielding one entry per CDR3 protein. Counted here are about 58,000 distinct CDR3 sequences, over 9% occurring once; the ten biggest clones make up 16%. The sample was a population of CD138-negative cells sorted from bone marrow. The source is a donor aged 40 or over with multiple myeloma. The CDR3 runs from the conserved cysteine through the conserved F or W. The size entry is marked missing in some rows and otherwise reads once, few, many or a size class.

TRBJ2-7	-	TRBV28	CASSSIRTTQVWEQYF
TRBJ2-2	many	TRBV20-1	CSARDRGYGELFF
TRBJ1-1	many	TRBV20-1	CSARQKNTEAFF
TRBJ2-5	many	TRBV7-9	CASSLAVETQYF
TRBJ1-5	-	TRBV2	CASSDGRGGARQPQHF
TRBJ1-1	many	TRBV2	CASSGTGEYTEAFF
TRBJ2-2	medium-sized	TRBV3-1	CASSQVSGGALGTGELFF
TRBJ2-7	many	TRBV28	CASKGAAGQDFYEQYF
TRBJ2-1	many	TRBV7-3	CASSSRDYNEQFF
TRBJ2-2	many	TRBV5-5	CASSPGRATGELFF
TRBJ2-7	many	TRBV3-1	CASSLGSGEQYF
TRBJ2-3	many	TRBV4-1	CAGSQGLQRRRTDTQYF
TRBJ1-2	many	TRBV5-4	CASSLGGGDYGYTF
TRBJ2-2	many	TRBV20-1	CSARDLVRPSVTGELFF